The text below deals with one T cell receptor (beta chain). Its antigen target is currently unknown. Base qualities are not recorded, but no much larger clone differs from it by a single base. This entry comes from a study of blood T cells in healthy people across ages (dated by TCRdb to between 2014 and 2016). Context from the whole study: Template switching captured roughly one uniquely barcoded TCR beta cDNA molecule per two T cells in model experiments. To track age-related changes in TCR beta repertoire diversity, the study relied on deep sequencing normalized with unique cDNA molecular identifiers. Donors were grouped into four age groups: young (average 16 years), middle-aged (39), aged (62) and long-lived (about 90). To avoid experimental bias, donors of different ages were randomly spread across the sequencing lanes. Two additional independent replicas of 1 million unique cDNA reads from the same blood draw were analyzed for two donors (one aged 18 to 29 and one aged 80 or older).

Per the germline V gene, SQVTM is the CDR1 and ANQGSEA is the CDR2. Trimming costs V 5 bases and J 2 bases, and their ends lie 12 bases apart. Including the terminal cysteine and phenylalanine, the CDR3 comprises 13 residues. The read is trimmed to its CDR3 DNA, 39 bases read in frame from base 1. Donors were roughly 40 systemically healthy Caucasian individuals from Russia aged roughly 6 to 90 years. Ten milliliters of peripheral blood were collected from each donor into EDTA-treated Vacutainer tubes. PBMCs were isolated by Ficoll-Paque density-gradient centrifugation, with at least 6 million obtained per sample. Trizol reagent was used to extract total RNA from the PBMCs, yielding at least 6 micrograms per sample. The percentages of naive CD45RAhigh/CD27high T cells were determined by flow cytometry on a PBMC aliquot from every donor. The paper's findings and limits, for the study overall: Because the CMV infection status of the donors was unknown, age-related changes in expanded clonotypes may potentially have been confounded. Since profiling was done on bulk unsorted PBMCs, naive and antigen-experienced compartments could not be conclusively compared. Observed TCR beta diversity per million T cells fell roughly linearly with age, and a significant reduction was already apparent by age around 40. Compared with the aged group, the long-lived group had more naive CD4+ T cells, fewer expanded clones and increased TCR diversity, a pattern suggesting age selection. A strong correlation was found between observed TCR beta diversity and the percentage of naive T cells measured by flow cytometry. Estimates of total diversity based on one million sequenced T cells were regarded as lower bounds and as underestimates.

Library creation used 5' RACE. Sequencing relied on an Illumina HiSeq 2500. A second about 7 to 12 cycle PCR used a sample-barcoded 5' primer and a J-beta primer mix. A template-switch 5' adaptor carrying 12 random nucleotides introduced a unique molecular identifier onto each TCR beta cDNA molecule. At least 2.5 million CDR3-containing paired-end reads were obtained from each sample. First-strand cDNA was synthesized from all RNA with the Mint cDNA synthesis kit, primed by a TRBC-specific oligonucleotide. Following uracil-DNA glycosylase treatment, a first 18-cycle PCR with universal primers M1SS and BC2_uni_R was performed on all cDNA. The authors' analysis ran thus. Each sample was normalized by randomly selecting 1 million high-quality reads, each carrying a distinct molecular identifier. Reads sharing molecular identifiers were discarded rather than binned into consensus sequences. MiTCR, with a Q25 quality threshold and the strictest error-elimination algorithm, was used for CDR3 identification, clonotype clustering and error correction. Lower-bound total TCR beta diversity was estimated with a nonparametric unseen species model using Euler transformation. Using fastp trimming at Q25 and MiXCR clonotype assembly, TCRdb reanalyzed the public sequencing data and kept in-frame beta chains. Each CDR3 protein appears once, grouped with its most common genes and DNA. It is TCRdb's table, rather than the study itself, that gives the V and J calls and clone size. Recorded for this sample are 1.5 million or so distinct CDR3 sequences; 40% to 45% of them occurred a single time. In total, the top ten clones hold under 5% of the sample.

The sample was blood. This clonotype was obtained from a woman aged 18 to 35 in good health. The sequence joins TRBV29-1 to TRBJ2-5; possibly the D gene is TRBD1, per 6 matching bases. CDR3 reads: CSVKTGWQETQYF. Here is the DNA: TGCAGCGTTAAAACAGGGTGGCAAGAGACCCAGTACTTC.